Shown below are 26 T cell receptor beta chains from a single sample sequenced in a study of CD4 T cells in relation to SARS-CoV-2 and coronaviruses (dated by TCRdb to the early 2020s). CD4+ T cells from unexposed donors were collected before the COVID-19 pandemic (2011-2018). Following 10 days of culture, the EasySep CD4+ T cell isolation kit was used to isolate CD4+ T cells. The library was obtained by the immunoSEQ multiplex PCR assay. TCRdb's version of the immuneACCESS table is confined to in-frame rearrangements and falls short of the full clone set. An unresolved V gene accounts for under half of the shortfall where checked; the remainder is of unknown origin. A total of under 25,000 clones appear in this sample, approximately 76% of them only once. The ten most abundant clones make up 9.5% to 15% of the sample. The antigens for these receptors are not known. Sequenced sample: CD4+ T cells from PBMCs, cultured in vitro. The receptors come from a human donor in good health.

The chain uses TRBV4-1 and TRBJ1-3; D call uncertain. CDR3 length: 16 residues. Trimming removed 5 bases at V and 4 bases at J, with 18 bases between. CDR1 is MGHRA and CDR2 is YSYEKL in the germline V gene. Here the CDR3 reads CASSAPGEAKGNTIYF. The CDR3 nucleotides are TGCGCCAGCAGCGCCCCCGGGGAGGCTAAAGGAAACACCATATATTTT.

A few counts support this clone. V and J are TRBV30 and TRBJ2-3; D ambiguous. This CDR3 contains 16 residues. The V and J ends lost 4 bases and 0 bases respectively, with 17 bases between them. CDR1 and CDR2 (germline): GTSNPN, SVGIG (reference sequence). The CDR3 here is CAWNLLNAVSTDTQYF. The CDR3 nucleotides read TGTGCCTGGAATCTCTTGAACGCAGTTAGCACAGATACGCAGTATTTT.

The chain recombines TRBV6-6 with TRBJ2-6; D gene ambiguous. V lost 5 bases, J lost 4 bases, and 9 bases lay in between. CDR3 length equals 14 residues. CDR1 and CDR2 (germline): MNHNY, SVGAGI (reference sequence). This chain's CDR3 is CASSVRRGANVLTF. The CDR3 DNA follows: TGTGCCAGCAGTGTCCGACGCGGGGCCAACGTCCTGACTTTC.

The rearrangement links TRBV27 to TRBJ2-7, with D unresolved. CDR3 length: 14 amino acids. V was pared by 2 bases and J by 4 bases, with 12 bases between. Germline CDR1 reads MNHEY; CDR2 reads SMNVEV (reference sequence). CDR3 nucleotide sequence: TGTGCCAGCAGTTTAGGTTCGTTGGGATACGAGCAGTACTTC. It encodes CASSLGSLGYEQYF.

CDR3 protein: CASSIRVGDRAYEQYF. The CDR3 bases are TGTGCCAGTAGTATCCGAGTAGGGGATCGGGCCTACGAGCAGTACTTC. The V and J genes are TRBV19 and TRBJ2-7; D possibly corresponds to TRBD1 (5 bases). Germline V gene lookup returns CDR1 LNHDA and CDR2 SQIVND (reference sequence). The CDR3 is 16 amino acids. The V gene lost 3 bases and the J gene lost 2 bases, with 17 bases spanning the gap.

V is TRBV24-1 and J is TRBJ1-2, with D possibly TRBD1 on 5 matching bases. From germline, CDR1 is KGHDR and CDR2 SFDVKD. The CDR3 extends over 13 amino acids. Trimming stripped 5 bases from V and 2 bases from J, with 8 bases between. This CDR3 is CATSGQTNYGYTF. CDR3 in DNA: TGTGCCACCAGTGGACAGACCAACTATGGCTACACCTTC.

The chain employs TRBV9 and TRBJ2-7; D may correspond to TRBD1 or TRBD2 (6 bases each). Trimming removed 0 bases at V and 3 bases at J, with 13 bases between. The CDR3 is 15 residues long. Germline lookup yields CDR1 SGDLS and CDR2 YYNGEE. The CDR3 protein is CASSVGGARDYEQYF. The CDR3 DNA reads as TGTGCCAGCAGCGTAGGGGGGGCAAGGGACTACGAGCAGTACTTC.

The chain is built from TRBV24-1 and TRBJ2-3; D may be TRBD2 (6 bases). V gave up 9 bases and J gave up 3 bases, with 12 bases separating them. There are 13 residues in the CDR3. Per germline, CDR1 KGHDR and CDR2 SFDVKD. CDR3 nucleotide sequence: TGTGCCACCGGTCGGGAGTCGACAGATACGCAGTATTTT. It encodes CATGRESTDTQYF.

In this sample, this clone turned up a few times. The rearrangement uses TRBV5-1 and TRBJ2-2, with TRBD2 identical over 10 bases. Germline CDR1 and CDR2: SGHRS and YFSETQ. V lost 6 bases, J lost 6 bases, and 8 bases stayed unmatched. The CDR3 runs 15 residues. The CDR3 sequence: CASNRLAGTPGELFF. CDR3 DNA: TGCGCCAGCAACCGACTAGCGGGTACGCCCGGGGAGCTGTTTTTT.

This chain uses TRBV10-1 with TRBJ2-2; weak D call: TRBD1 (5 bases). This CDR3 contains 14 residues. Between the trimmed V and J ends, which lost 0 bases and 5 bases, there was a span of 7 bases. In germline, CDR1 is WNHNN, CDR2 SYGVQD (reference sequence). CDR3 sequence (DNA): TGCGCCAGCAGTGAGTCCAAGGGGACCGGGGAGCTGTTTTTT. It yields the protein CASSESKGTGELFF.

V and J are TRBV21-1 and TRBJ2-7; the listed D gene, TRBD1, was not tested against the DNA. TRBV21-1 constitutes a pseudogene. The CDR3 has 16 amino acids. Written as DNA, the CDR3 is TGTGCCAGCAGCAAAGACGGGGACAGGCAACGCTACGAGCAGTACTTC. Amino acid sequence: CASSKDGDRQRYEQYF.

The chain recombines TRBV7-3 with TRBJ2-3; TRBD1 or TRBD2 may be the D gene (5 bases each). CDR1 and CDR2 (germline): SGHTA, FQGTGA. The CDR3 length is 15 residues. V gave up 3 bases and J gave up 1 base, with 11 bases separating them. CDR3 region: CASSFGTGRTDTQYF. CDR3 coding DNA: TGTGCCAGCAGCTTCGGAACGGGGCGCACAGATACGCAGTATTTT.

This clone was seen a handful of times. The rearrangement joins TRBV19 to TRBJ1-6; D remains ambiguous. Per germline, CDR1 LNHDA and CDR2 SQIVND (reference sequence). V was shortened by 4 bases and J by 5 bases, with 15 bases between the two germline ends. The CDR3 sequence is 16 residues long. The DNA for the CDR3 is TGTGCCAGTAGTACGGACGGAAGAGGGCATAATTCACCCCTCCACTTT. It translates to CASSTDGRGHNSPLHF. The whole variable domain, filled in from reference TRBV19 and TRBJ1-6, reads DGGITQSPKYLFRKEGQNVTLSCEQNLNHDAMYWYRQDPGQGLRLIYYSQIVNDFQKGDIAEGYSVSREKKESFPLTVTSAQKNPTAFYLCASSTDGRGHNSPLHFGNGTRLTVT.

This clone has just one count. J is TRBJ2-1 and V is TRBV2, with a weak D call TRBD1 (5 bases). Looked up from germline, CDR1 is SNHLY and CDR2 is FYNNEI. Trimming removed 1 base from V and 0 bases from J, with 7 bases in between. This CDR3 contains 15 residues. CDR3 residues: CASSEGQSSYNEQFF. The CDR3 coding sequence is TGTGCCAGCAGTGAAGGACAGAGCTCCTACAATGAGCAGTTCTTC.

The gene calls are TRBV5-4 and TRBJ2-1; D tentatively fits TRBD1 or TRBD2 (5 bases each). Germline CDR1 SGHNT, CDR2 YYREEE (reference sequence). V shed 1 base and J shed 8 bases, with 7 bases lying between them. The CDR3 has 12 residues. The CDR3 sequence: CASSLWGHEQFF. The CDR3 DNA reads as TGTGCCAGCAGCTTGTGGGGACATGAGCAGTTCTTC.

The chain recombines TRBV6-2 or TRBV6-3 with TRBJ2-7; 12 bases agree with TRBD2. Germline CDR1 reads MNHEY; CDR2 reads SVGEGT. The J segment lost 2 bases and the V segment lost 6 bases, leaving 2 bases of the junction unmatched. This CDR3 region has 14 residues. CDR3 amino acids: CASSLAGGPYEQYF. The CDR3 region has the DNA TGTGCCAGCAGCCTAGCGGGAGGGCCCTACGAGCAGTACTTC.

The chain links TRBV18 to TRBJ2-7, with TRBD1 matching 7 bases. This CDR3 contains 14 residues. Unmatched junction bases numbered 9, after V lost 3 bases and J lost 7 bases. The germline V gene has CDR1 KGHSH and CDR2 LQKENI. The CDR3 DNA is TGTGCCAGCTCACCTAACAGGGGTCCGGAGGAGCAGTACTTC. Amino acid sequence: CASSPNRGPEEQYF. Full variable domain (missing parts from reference TRBV18 and TRBJ2-7): NAGVMQNPRHLVRRRGQEARLRCSPMKGHSHVYWYRQLPEEGLKFMVYLQKENIIDESGMPKERFSAEFPKEGPSILRIQQVVRGDSAAYFCASSPNRGPEEQYFGPGTRLTVT.

The chain uses TRBV3-1 (or the pseudogene TRBV3-2) and TRBJ2-5; the D is unclear. The CDR3 covers 14 residues. Per germline, CDR1 LGHDT and CDR2 YNNKEL (reference sequence). Trimming removed 0 bases from V and 7 bases from J, with 12 bases in between. The CDR3 DNA is TGTGCCAGCAGCCAAGATACGACTGCATGGACCCAGTACTTC. Translating gives CASSQDTTAWTQYF.

The chain carries TRBV7-2 and TRBJ1-1; perhaps TRBD1 as D (5 bases). Germline CDR1 reads SGHTA; CDR2 reads FQGNSA. V lost 2 bases, J lost 0 bases, and 10 bases lay in between. This CDR3 spans 15 amino acids. The CDR3 nucleotides read TGTGCCAGCAGCTTATCCACAGGTATGAACACTGAAGCTTTCTTT. Its translation: CASSLSTGMNTEAFF.

The rearrangement uses TRBV7-9 and TRBJ1-1, with TRBD1 matching over 7 bases. V shed 1 base, J shed 1 base, and the junction held 6 bases outside the gene matches. From germline, CDR1 is SEHNR and CDR2 FQNEAQ (reference sequence). The CDR3 contains 16 residues. Written as DNA, the CDR3 is TGTGCCAGCAGCTTAGTCGTCGGGACAGCGAACACTGAAGCTTTCTTT. It yields the protein CASSLVVGTANTEAFF.

In its sample, this clone was seen once. The chain combines TRBV6-5 with TRBJ2-2, with D unclear. With 8 bases removed from V and 0 bases from J, the gap between germline ends came to 7 bases. This CDR3 has 13 residues. Germline V gene lookup returns CDR1 MNHEY and CDR2 SVGAGI. The CDR3 region is CASLNPNTGELFF. The CDR3 DNA follows: TGTGCCAGCCTGAACCCGAACACCGGGGAGCTGTTTTTT.

The rearrangement uses TRBV9 and TRBJ2-3; TRBD2 aligns across 10 bases. CDR1 is SGDLS and CDR2 is YYNGEE in the germline V gene. The CDR3 loop spans 15 amino acids. V gave up 4 bases and J gave up 4 bases; unmatched junction bases: 6. The CDR3 here is CASSQSGRAADTQYF. DNA of the CDR3: TGTGCCAGCAGCCAAAGCGGGAGGGCCGCAGATACGCAGTATTTT.

V gene TRBV7-2 combines with J gene TRBJ2-2; TRBD2 is a possible D gene (5 bases). The CDR3 consists of 15 residues. Between the trimmed V and J ends, which lost 1 base and 4 bases, there was a span of 10 bases. Germline-derived CDR1 and CDR2 are SGHTA and FQGNSA. CDR3 sequence: CASSLVSSGTGELFF. CDR3 nucleotides: TGTGCCAGCAGCTTAGTAAGCAGCGGCACCGGGGAGCTGTTTTTT.

The chain joins TRBV5-1 to TRBJ2-1; tentative D call: TRBD2 (6 bases). The CDR3 consists of 15 residues. Germline lookup yields CDR1 SGHRS and CDR2 YFSETQ. V was trimmed by 3 bases and J by 3 bases, leaving 13 bases between them. CDR3 nucleotides: TGCGCCAGCAGCTGGGAAGCGGGCGTCTACAATGAGCAGTTCTTC. Protein sequence: CASSWEAGVYNEQFF.

The CDR3 DNA follows: TGTGCCAGCAGTCTTTCAGGGGTGGGTAATGAAAAACTGTTTTTT. Its translation is CASSLSGVGNEKLFF. This chain connects TRBV28 to TRBJ1-4, with D perhaps TRBD1 (6 bases). Looked up from germline, CDR1 is MDHEN and CDR2 is SYDVKM. Trimming stripped 5 bases from V and 4 bases from J, with 14 bases between. This CDR3 is 15 amino acids long.

This rearrangement joins TRBV7-2 to TRBJ2-7, with 9 bases identical to TRBD1. The CDR3 is 17 amino acids. V lost 5 bases, J lost 5 bases, and 16 bases stayed unmatched. CDR1 and CDR2 (germline): SGHTA, FQGNSA. CDR3 amino acids: CASSRGRLRDRDNEQYF. The CDR3 nucleotides are TGTGCCAGCAGCCGGGGCCGACTCCGGGACAGGGATAACGAGCAGTACTTC.